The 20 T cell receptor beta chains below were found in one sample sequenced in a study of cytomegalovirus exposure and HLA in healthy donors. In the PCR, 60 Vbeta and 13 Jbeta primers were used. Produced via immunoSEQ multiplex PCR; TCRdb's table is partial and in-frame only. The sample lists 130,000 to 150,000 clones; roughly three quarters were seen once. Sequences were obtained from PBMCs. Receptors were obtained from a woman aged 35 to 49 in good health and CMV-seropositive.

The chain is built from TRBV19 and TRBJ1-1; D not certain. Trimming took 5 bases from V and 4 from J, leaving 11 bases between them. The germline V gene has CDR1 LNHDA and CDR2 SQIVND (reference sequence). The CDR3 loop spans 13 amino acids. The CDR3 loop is CASSDSSGTEAFF. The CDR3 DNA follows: TGTGCCAGTAGTGACTCTTCGGGCACTGAAGCTTTCTTT.

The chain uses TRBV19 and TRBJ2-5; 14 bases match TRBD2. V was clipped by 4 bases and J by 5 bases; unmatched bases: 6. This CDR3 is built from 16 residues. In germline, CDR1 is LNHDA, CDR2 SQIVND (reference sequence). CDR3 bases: TGTGCCAGTAGTACAGGACTAGCGGGGGGAGGGGAGACCCAGTACTTC. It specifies CASSTGLAGGGETQYF.

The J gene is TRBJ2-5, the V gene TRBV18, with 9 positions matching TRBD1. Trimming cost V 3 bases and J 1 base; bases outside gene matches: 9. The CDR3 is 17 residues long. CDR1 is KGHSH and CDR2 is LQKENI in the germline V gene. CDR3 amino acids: CASSPLLGTGIQETQYF. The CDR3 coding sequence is TGTGCCAGCTCACCTCTCTTGGGGACAGGGATCCAAGAGACCCAGTACTTC.

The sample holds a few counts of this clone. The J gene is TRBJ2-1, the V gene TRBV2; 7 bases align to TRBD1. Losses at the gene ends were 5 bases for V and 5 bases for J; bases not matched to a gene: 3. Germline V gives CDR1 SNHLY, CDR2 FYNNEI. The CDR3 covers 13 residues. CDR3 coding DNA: TGTGCCAGCAGTCTGACAGGGAACAATGAGCAGTTCTTC. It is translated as CASSLTGNNEQFF.

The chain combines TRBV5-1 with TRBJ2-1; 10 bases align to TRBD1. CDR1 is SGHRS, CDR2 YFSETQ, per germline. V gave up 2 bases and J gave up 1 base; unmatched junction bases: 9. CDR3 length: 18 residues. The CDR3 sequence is CASSLQPTGGASYNEQFF. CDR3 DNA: TGCGCCAGCAGCTTACAGCCGACAGGGGGCGCATCCTACAATGAGCAGTTCTTC.

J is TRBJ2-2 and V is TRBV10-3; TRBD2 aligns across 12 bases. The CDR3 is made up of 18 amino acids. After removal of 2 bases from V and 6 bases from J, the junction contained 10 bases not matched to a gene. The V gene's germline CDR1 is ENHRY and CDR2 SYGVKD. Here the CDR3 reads CAISEPTIRTSGAGELFF. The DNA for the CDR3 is TGTGCCATCAGTGAGCCTACCATTCGGACTAGCGGGGCCGGGGAGCTGTTTTTT.

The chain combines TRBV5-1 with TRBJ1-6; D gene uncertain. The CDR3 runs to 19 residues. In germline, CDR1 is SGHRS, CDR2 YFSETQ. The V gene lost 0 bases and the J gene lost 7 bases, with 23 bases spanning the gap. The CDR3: CASSLERAMPQVRNSPLHF. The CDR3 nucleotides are TGCGCCAGCAGCTTGGAGAGGGCGATGCCCCAGGTACGGAATTCACCCCTCCACTTT.

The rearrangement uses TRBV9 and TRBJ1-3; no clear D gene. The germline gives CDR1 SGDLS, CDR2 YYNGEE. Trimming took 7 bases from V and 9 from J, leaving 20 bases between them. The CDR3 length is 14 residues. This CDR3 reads CASGEGGSAPTIYF. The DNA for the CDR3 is TGTGCCAGCGGAGAGGGAGGGTCTGCGCCCACCATATATTTT.

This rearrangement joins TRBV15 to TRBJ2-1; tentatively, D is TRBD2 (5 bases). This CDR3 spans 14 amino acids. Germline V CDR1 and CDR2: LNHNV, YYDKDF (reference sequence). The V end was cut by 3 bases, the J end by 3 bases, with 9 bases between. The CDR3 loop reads CATSSLGDYNEQFF. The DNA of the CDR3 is TGTGCCACCAGCAGCCTCGGGGACTACAATGAGCAGTTCTTC.

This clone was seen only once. The CDR3 region has the DNA TGTGCCAGCAGCCCTAGCGGGGTCACGGATACGCAGTATTTT. This encodes CASSPSGVTDTQYF. This chain connects TRBV6-5 to TRBJ2-3, with 9 nucleotides matching TRBD2. Germline V gene sequence: CDR1 MNHEY, CDR2 SVGAGI. This CDR3 is 14 amino acids long. The J segment lost 6 bases and the V segment lost 6 bases, leaving 7 bases of the junction unmatched.

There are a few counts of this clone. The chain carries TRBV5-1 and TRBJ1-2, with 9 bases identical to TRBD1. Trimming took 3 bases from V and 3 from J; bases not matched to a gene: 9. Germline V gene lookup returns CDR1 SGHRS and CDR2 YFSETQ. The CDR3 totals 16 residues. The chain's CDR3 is CASSSLGGDRDYGYTF. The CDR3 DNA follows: TGCGCCAGCAGCTCCCTTGGGGGGGACAGGGACTATGGCTACACCTTC.

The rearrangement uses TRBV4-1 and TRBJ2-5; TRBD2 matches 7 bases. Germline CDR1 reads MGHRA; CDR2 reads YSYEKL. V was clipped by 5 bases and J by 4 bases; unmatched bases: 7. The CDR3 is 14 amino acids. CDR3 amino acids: CASSEGGTAETQYF. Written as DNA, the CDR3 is TGCGCCAGCAGCGAGGGAGGGACGGCAGAGACCCAGTACTTC.

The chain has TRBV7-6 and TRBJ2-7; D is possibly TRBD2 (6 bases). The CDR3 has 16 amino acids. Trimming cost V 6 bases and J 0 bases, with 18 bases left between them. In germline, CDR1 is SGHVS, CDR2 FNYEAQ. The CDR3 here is CASSNPPEGNSYEQYF. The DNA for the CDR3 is TGTGCCAGCAGTAACCCGCCGGAGGGTAACTCCTACGAGCAGTACTTC.

The CDR3: CASSEHVSRMTYEQYF. The CDR3 bases are TGTGCCAGCAGTGAACATGTTTCGAGGATGACCTACGAGCAGTACTTC. This chain joins TRBV6-1 and TRBJ2-7; no definite D call. Germline V gene data show CDR1 as MNHNS and CDR2 as SASEGT. The CDR3 has 16 residues. Deletions cut 2 bases from V and 2 bases from J, with 16 bases between.

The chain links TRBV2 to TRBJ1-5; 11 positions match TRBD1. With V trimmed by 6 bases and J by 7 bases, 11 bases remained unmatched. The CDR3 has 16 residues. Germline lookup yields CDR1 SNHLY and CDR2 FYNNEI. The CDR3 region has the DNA TGTGCCAGCAGCGGACCCAGGGACAGGGGGAACCAGCCCCAGCATTTT. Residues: CASSGPRDRGNQPQHF.

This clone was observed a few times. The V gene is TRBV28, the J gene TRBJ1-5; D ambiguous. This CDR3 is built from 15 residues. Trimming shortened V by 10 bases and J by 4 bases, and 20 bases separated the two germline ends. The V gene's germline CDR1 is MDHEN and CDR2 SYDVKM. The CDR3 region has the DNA TGTGCCACCGCTGACTTGGACTGGGGAAATCAGCCCCAGCATTTT. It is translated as CATADLDWGNQPQHF. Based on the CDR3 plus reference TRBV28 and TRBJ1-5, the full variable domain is DVKVTQSSRYLVKRTGEKVFLECVQDMDHENMFWYRQDPGLGLRLIYFSYDVKMKEKGDIPEGYSVSREKKERFSLILESASTNQTSMYLCATADLDWGNQPQHFGDGTRLSIL.

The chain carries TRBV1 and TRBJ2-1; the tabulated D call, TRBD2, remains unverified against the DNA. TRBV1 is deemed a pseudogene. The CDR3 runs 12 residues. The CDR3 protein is CTSSPPGNEQFF. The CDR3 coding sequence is TGCACCAGCAGCCCCCCGGGAAATGAGCAGTTCTTC.

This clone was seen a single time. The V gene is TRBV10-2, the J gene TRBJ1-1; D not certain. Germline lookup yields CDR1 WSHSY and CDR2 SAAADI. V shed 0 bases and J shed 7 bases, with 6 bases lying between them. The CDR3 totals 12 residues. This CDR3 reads CASSESSLEAFF. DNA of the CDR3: TGCGCCAGCAGTGAGTCAAGCCTTGAAGCTTTCTTT.

CDR3 DNA sequence: TGTGCCAGCAGCCAACGGGGCGGGGGTAACTATGGCTACACCTTC. This gives the protein CASSQRGGGNYGYTF. The chain employs TRBV6-1 and TRBJ1-2, with D maybe TRBD1 (5 bases). Germline lookup yields CDR1 MNHNS and CDR2 SASEGT. V gave up 6 bases and J gave up 1 base, with 15 bases separating them. This CDR3 is 15 amino acids long.

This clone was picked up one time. This CDR3 is CASSLGSGLIVVEQYF. In DNA, the CDR3 is TGCGCCAGCAGCTTGGGTTCGGGACTCATAGTCGTGGAGCAGTACTTC. The J gene is TRBJ2-5, the V gene TRBV5-1; tentatively, D is TRBD2 (6 bases). The V end was cut by 0 bases, the J end by 11 bases, with 23 bases between. The germline gives CDR1 SGHRS, CDR2 YFSETQ. This CDR3 region has 16 residues.